Below are 2 T cell receptor beta chains sequenced from a single sample in a study of blood T cell repertoires in COVID-19. TCRdb keeps only in-frame clones here, not all; method: immunoSEQ multiplex PCR. Of more than 150,000 clones in the sample, approximately 91% were seen once. Input material: peripheral blood. The origin of the receptors is a man aged 65 to 85 with active or convalescent COVID-19.

Only a few counts were recorded for this clone. The rearrangement uses TRBV2 and TRBJ2-2; 12 bases are a match to TRBD2. Germline loops: CDR1 SNHLY, CDR2 FYNNEI. The CDR3 length is 16 residues. The V segment lost 6 bases and the J segment 5 bases; nucleotides outside the gene matches: 7. CDR3 sequence reads: CASSLAGGSGTGELFF. CDR3 sequence (DNA): TGTGCCAGCAGCCTAGCGGGGGGGTCCGGGACCGGGGAGCTGTTTTTT.

The chain employs TRBV6-2 or TRBV6-3 and TRBJ2-1; D might be TRBD2 (6 bases). Germline CDR1 and CDR2: MNHEY and SVGEGT. V shed 2 bases and J shed 4 bases, with 6 bases lying between them. This CDR3 is built from 13 residues. The CDR3 coding sequence is TGTGCCAGCAGTTACCGGGAGTACAATGAGCAGTTCTTC. Translation gives CASSYREYNEQFF.